This T cell receptor (beta chain) was sequenced in a study of T cells after yellow fever vaccination. General study results and limits: Post-booster reappearance was seen for most primary-vaccination clones (roughly 96% CD4, 75% to 90% CD8).

Generation of TCR cDNA used 5'RACE template switching (which added a universal primer site and UMIs). TCRdb recomputed calls from the 5' RACE reads with MiXCR, one row per CDR3 protein. The profile shows approximately 240,000 distinct CDR3 sequences, 3.6% of them singletons. This clonotype came up many times. What it binds is not known. Germline values: CDR1 WNHNN, CDR2 SYGVQD (reference sequence). V dropped 4 bases and J dropped 4 bases, with 16 bases sitting between them. The CDR3 length is 15 residues. V usage is TRBV10-1 and J usage is TRBJ1-1, with D possibly matching TRBD1 (6 bases). The clonotype comes from a man aged 18 to 29 who received the YFV17D yellow fever vaccine. Specimen: PBMCs, collected 15 days after the yellow fever booster vaccination. CDR3 in amino acids: CASSAWGLEGTEAFF. The CDR3 DNA follows: TGCGCCAGCAGTGCCTGGGGGCTCGAGGGCACTGAAGCTTTCTTT.